This TCR beta chain was sequenced in a study of cytotoxic CD8 clonotypes in ibrutinib-treated CLL. For the study at large: Across samples, productive templates numbered 200,000 to 300,000 and productive rearrangements reached approximately 100,000 on average.

V was shortened by 5 bases and J by 6 bases, with 15 bases between the two germline ends. The CDR3 has 14 amino acids. CDR1 is SGHKS, CDR2 YYEKEE, per germline (reference sequence). Data came from immunoSEQ multiplex PCR; TCRdb stores just in-frame clones and leaves some out. The table shows roughly 70,000 clones, with approximately 90% occurring only once. As regards this clone: Its target is unknown.

Notes on the study in general: Sustained-remission and progressing patients' sampling times differed.

The sample consisted of PBMCs, taken after 12 months of ibrutinib treatment. The clonotype originates from a human donor with chronic lymphocytic leukemia. This chain uses TRBV5-5 with TRBJ1-5; D not resolved. DNA of the CDR3: TGTGCCAGCAGTGTGGGAGATTTTGGTCAGCCCCAGCATTTT. The encoded protein is CASSVGDFGQPQHF.